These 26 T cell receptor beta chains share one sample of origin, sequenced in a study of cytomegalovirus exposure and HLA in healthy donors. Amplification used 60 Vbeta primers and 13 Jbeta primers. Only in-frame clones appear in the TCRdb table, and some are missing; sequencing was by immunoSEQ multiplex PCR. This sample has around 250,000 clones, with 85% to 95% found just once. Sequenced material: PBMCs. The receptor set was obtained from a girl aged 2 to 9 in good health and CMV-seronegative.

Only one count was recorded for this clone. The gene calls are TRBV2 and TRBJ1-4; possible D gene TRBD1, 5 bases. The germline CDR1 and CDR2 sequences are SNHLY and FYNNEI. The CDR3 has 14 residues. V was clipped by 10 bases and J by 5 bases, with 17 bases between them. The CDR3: CATQGHGLNEKLFF. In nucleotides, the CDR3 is TGTGCCACACAAGGACACGGTCTAAATGAAAAACTGTTTTTT.

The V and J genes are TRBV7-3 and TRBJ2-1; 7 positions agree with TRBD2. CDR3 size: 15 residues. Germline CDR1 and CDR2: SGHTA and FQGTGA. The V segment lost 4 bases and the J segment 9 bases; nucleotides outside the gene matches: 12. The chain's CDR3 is CASSWVGGNGGEQFF. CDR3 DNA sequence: TGTGCCAGCAGCTGGGTCGGGGGGAACGGGGGTGAGCAGTTCTTC.

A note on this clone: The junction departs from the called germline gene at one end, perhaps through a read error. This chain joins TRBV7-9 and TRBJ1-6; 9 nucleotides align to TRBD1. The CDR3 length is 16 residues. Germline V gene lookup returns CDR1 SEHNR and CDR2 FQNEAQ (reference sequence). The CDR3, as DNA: TGTTCCAGCACCCCCTGGGCCGGACAGGGGATGACACCCCTCCACTTT. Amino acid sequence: CSSTPWAGQGMTPLHF.

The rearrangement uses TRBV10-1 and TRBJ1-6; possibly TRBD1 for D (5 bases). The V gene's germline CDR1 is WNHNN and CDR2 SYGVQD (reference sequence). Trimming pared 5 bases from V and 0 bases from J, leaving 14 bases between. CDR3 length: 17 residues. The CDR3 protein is CASSKDTTSSYNSPLHF. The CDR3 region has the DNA TGCGCCAGCAGTAAGGACACCACGAGCTCCTATAATTCACCCCTCCACTTT.

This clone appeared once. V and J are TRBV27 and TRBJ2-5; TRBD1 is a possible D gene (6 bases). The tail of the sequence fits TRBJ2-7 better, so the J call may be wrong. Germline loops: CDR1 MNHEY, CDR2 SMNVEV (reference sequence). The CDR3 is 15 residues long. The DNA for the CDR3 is TGTGCCAGCAGTCCCTATGCCGGGACATCCTACGAGCAGTACTTC. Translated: CASSPYAGTSYEQYF.

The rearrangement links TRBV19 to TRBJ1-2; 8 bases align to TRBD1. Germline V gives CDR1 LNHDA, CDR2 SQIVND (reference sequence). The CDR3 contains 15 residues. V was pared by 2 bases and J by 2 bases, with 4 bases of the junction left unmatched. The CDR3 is CASSIKTGENYGYTF. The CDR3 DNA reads TGTGCCAGTAGTATAAAGACAGGGGAGAACTATGGCTACACCTTC.

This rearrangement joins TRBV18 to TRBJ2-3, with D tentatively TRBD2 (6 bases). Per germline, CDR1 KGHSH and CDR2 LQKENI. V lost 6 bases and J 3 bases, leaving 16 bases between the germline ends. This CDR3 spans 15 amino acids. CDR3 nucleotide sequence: TGTGCCAGCTCCCCCGGGGGATCGTGGACAGATACGCAGTATTTT. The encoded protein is CASSPGGSWTDTQYF. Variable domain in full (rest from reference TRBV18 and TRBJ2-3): NAGVMQNPRHLVRRRGQEARLRCSPMKGHSHVYWYRQLPEEGLKFMVYLQKENIIDESGMPKERFSAEFPKEGPSILRIQQVVRGDSAAYFCASSPGGSWTDTQYFGPGTRLTVL.

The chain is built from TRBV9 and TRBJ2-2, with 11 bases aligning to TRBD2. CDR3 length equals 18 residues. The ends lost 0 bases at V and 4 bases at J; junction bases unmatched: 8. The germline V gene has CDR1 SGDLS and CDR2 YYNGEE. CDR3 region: CASSVGASGRFGTGELFF. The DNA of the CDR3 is TGTGCCAGCAGCGTAGGGGCTAGCGGGAGGTTTGGCACCGGGGAGCTGTTTTTT.

CDR3 coding DNA: TGTGCCAGCAGTTTATCCTACGGGGGGGCTAGCGGGTACTACGAGCAGTACTTC. It yields the protein CASSLSYGGASGYYEQYF. V is TRBV27 and J is TRBJ2-7; 8 bases are shared with TRBD2. With V trimmed by 0 bases and J by 3 bases, 13 bases remained unmatched. The CDR3 is 18 residues long. The germline V gene has CDR1 MNHEY and CDR2 SMNVEV (reference sequence).

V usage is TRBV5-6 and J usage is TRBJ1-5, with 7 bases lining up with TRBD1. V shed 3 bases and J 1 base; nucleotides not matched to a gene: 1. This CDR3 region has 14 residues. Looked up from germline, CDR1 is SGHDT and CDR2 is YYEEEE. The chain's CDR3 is CASSSRGSNQPQHF. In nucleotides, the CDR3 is TGTGCCAGCAGCTCCAGGGGGAGCAATCAGCCCCAGCATTTT.

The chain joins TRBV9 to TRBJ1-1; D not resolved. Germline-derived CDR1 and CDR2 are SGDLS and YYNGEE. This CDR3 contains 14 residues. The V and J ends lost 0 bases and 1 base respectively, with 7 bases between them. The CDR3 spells CASSVVAGNTEAFF. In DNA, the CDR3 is TGTGCCAGCAGCGTAGTTGCGGGGAACACTGAAGCTTTCTTT.

The CDR3 DNA reads TGTGCCAGCAGCTTAGCCGGCGGGCCTGAAGCTTTCTTT. Translating gives CASSLAGGPEAFF. The chain uses TRBV11-2 and TRBJ1-1; D is unresolved. This CDR3 is 13 amino acids long. The V end was cut by 1 base, the J end by 6 bases, with 9 bases between. The V gene's germline CDR1 is SGHAT and CDR2 FQNNGV.

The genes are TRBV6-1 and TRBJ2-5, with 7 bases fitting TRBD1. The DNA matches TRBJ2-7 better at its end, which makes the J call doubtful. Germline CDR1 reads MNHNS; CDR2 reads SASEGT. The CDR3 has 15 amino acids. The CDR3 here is CASSEIDRDIAEQYF. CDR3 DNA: TGTGCCAGCAGTGAAATTGACAGGGATATTGCCGAGCAGTACTTC.

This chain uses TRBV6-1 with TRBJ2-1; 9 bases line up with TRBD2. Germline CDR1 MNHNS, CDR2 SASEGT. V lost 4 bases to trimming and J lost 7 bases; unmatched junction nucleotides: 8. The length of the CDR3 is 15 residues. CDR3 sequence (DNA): TGTGCCAGCAGTGCCCTTAGCGGGGGTGAGAATGAGCAGTTCTTC. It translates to CASSALSGGENEQFF.

As DNA, the CDR3 is TGTGCCAGTAGTATTCAAGGGGCGTTTGAAAAACTGTTTTTT. Encoded protein: CASSIQGAFEKLFF. The chain recombines TRBV19 with TRBJ1-4; D may be TRBD1 (5 bases). CDR1 is LNHDA and CDR2 is SQIVND in the germline V gene (reference sequence). The CDR3 runs to 14 residues. V was cut by 3 bases and J by 7 bases, with 12 bases left in between. The whole variable domain, filled in from reference TRBV19 and TRBJ1-4, reads DGGITQSPKYLFRKEGQNVTLSCEQNLNHDAMYWYRQDPGQGLRLIYYSQIVNDFQKGDIAEGYSVSREKKESFPLTVTSAQKNPTAFYLCASSIQGAFEKLFFGSGTQLSVL.

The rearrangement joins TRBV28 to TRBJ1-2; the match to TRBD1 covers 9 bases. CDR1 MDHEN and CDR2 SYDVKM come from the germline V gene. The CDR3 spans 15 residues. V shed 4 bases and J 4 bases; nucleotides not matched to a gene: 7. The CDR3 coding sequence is TGTGCCAGCAGTTCAGGCCCGACAGGGGGCTATGGCTACACCTTC. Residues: CASSSGPTGGYGYTF.

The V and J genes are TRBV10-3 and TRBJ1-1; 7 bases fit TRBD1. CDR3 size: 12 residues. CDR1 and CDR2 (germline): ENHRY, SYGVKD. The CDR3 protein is CAGGAGGTEAFF. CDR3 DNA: TGTGCGGGTGGAGCAGGGGGAACTGAAGCTTTCTTT.

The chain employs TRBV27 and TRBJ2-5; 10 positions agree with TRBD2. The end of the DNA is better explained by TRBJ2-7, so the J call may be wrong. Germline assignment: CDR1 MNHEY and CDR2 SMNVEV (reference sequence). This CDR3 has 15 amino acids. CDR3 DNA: TGTGCCAGCAGTCTAGCGGGGGAAGCGATTTACGAGCAGTACTTC. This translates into CASSLAGEAIYEQYF.

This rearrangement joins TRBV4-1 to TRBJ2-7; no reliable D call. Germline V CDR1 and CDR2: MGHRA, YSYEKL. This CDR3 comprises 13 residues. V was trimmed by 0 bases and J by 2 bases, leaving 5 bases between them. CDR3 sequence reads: CASSQESAYEQYF. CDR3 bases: TGCGCCAGCAGCCAAGAATCCGCCTACGAGCAGTACTTC.

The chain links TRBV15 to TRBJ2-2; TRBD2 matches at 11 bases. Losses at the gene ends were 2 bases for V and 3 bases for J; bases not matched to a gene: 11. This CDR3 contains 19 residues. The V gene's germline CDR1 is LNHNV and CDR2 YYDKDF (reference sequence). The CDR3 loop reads CATSRRKFVAGGDTGELFF. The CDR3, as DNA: TGTGCCACCAGCAGACGAAAATTTGTAGCGGGAGGGGACACCGGGGAGCTGTTTTTT.

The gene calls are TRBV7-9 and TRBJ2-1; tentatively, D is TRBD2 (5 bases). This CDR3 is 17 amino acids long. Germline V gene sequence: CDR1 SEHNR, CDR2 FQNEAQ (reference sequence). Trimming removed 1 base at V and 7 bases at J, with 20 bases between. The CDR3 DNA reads TGTGCCAGCAGCTTAGGAAGTAGCGCTGTCCCGCCGAATGAGCAGTTCTTC. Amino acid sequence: CASSLGSSAVPPNEQFF.

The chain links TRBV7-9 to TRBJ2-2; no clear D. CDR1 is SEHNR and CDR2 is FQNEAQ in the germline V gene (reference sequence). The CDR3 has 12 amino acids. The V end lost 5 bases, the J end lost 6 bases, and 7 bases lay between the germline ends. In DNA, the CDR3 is TGTGCCAGCAGCCGTACGGCCGGGGAGCTGTTTTTT. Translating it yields CASSRTAGELFF. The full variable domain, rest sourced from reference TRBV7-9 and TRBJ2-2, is DTGVSQNPRHKITKRGQNVTFRCDPISEHNRLYWYRQTLGQGPEFLTYFQNEAQLEKSRLLSDRFSAERPKGSFSTLEIQRTEQGDSAMYLCASSRTAGELFFGEGSRLTVL.

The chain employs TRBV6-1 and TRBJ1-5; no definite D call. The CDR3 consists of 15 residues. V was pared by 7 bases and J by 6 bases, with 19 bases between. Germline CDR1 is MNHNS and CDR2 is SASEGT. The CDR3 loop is CASTVREGLGQPQHF. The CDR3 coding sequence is TGTGCCAGCACCGTCCGGGAAGGGTTGGGTCAGCCCCAGCATTTT.

The DNA of the CDR3 is TGTGCCAGCAGCCCCGGGCGGGGGGACTACACCGGGGAGCTGTTTTTT. Its translation: CASSPGRGDYTGELFF. V and J are TRBV7-3 and TRBJ2-2, with 8 positions matching TRBD2. Germline CDR1 reads SGHTA; CDR2 reads FQGTGA. After removal of 5 bases from V and 3 bases from J, the junction contained 8 bases not matched to a gene. The CDR3 is 16 amino acids.

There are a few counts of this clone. The CDR3 DNA sequence: TGCAGCGTTGAAGCGGACGGACTAGCGGGGGGGCTTAGCTCCTACAATGAGCAGTTCTTC. This codes for CSVEADGLAGGLSSYNEQFF. The gene calls are TRBV29-1 and TRBJ2-1; 15 bases agree with TRBD2. With 1 base clipped from V and 0 bases from J, the junction kept 10 bases outside the gene matches. Germline lookup yields CDR1 SQVTM and CDR2 ANQGSEA. This CDR3 region has 20 residues.

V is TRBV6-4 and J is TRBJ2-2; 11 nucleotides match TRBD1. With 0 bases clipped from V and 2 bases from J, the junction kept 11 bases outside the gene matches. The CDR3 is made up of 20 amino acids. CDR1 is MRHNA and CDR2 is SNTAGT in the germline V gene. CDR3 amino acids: CASSDSPGTGGDSNTGELFF. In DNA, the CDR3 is TGTGCCAGCAGTGACTCTCCAGGGACAGGGGGGGACTCCAACACCGGGGAGCTGTTTTTT.